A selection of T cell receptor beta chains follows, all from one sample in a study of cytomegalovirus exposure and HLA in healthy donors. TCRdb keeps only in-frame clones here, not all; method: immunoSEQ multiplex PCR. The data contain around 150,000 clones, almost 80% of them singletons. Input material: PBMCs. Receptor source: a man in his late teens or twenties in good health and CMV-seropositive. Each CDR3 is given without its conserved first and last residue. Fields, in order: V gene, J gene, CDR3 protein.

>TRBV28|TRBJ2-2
ASSIPGSGANTGELF
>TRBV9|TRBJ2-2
ASSVGGLAGGVDTGELF
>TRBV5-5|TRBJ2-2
ASSFLARTGRTGTGELF
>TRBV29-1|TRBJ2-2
SVGQGVVSGELF
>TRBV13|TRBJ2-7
ASSLGGSRYEQY
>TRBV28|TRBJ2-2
ASSLSRRGTGELF
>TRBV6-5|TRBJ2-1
ASSYSLGGQDEQF
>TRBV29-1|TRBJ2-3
SAPLVGGRVDTQY
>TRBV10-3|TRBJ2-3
AIARTSGGGTDTQY
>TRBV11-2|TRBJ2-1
ASSLEWGSYNEQF
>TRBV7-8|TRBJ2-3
ASSRTGGWSTDTQY
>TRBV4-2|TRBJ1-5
ASSQGQGLNQPQH
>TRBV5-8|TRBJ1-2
ASSPRDRALGYT
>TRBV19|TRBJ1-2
ASSIEGGRGRNYGYT
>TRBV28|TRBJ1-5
ASSPRGGIGTQPQH
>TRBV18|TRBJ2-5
ASSAGQEETQY
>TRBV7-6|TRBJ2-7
ASSLGAGAYEQY
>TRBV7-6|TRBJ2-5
ASSLSRDRVLWRIQETQY
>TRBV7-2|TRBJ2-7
ASSFGAGSYEQY
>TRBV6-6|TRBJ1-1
ASSTVRENTEAF
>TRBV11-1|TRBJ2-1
ASSLAPTTRRDEQF
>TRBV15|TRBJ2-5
ATSWGLAGGETQY
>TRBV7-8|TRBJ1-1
ASSYRGGVGRTEAF
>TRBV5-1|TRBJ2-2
ASRAGGTGELF
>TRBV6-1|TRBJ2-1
ASSVNRGGNNEQF
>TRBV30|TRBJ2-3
AWSAVSTDTQY
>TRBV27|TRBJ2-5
ASSLWGGQETQY
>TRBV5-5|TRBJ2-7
ASSLGGGVSYEQY
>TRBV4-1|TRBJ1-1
ASSQPTRNTEAF
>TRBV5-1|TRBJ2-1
ASSPGLAGYNEQF
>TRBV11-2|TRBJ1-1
ASSQGTEAF
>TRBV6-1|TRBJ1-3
AIRQAGNTIY
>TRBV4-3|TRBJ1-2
ASSQDRGAGGYT
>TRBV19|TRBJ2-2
AIRGKTNTGELF
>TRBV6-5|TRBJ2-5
ASSSDRVGETQY
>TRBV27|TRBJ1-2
ASSSSTVDRGGNYGYT
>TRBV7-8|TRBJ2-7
ASSLTLGRSGEQY
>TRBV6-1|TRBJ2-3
ASSGGRLADTQY
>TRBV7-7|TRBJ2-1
ASSLGGGEQF
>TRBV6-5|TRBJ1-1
ATTGPLSEAF
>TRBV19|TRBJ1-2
ASRGQGEYGYT
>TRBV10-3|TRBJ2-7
AIATSGDYYEQY
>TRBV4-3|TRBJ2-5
ASSQAVSGGLETQY
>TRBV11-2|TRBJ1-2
ASSQDILYGYT